This T cell receptor (beta chain) was captured by sequencing in a study of neurological immune-mediated disorders. The overall study: The disease course was relapsing-remitting in roughly 31 and secondary progressive in 3 of the 34 multiple sclerosis patients. Points from the study as a whole: Sharing of CDR3 amino acid sequences among expanded clones across subjects was absent, suggesting private repertoires in all groups. One cluster of related CDR3 sequences contained, by phylogenetic grouping, the repertoires of 18 of 34 multiple sclerosis patients and formed a possible signature.

CDR1 is SGHRS and CDR2 is YFSETQ in the germline V gene. The V gene lost 1 base and the J gene lost 1 base, with 9 bases spanning the gap. The CDR3 is made up of 15 amino acids. Synthesis of cDNA was accomplished via 5'RACE employing 10-nucleotide random UMIs. Via MiXCR, TCRdb re-called the 5' RACE reads, giving one row per CDR3 protein. The sample lists around 60,000 distinct CDR3 sequences; 3% to 4% were seen once. This clonotype was picked up many times. Its antigen is as yet unknown. This clonotype was sampled from a woman aged 60-75 years with multiple sclerosis. This chain links TRBV5-1 with TRBJ1-5; unclear D gene. Specimen: PBMCs. The CDR3 loop is CASSLSGSSNQPQHF. CDR3 DNA: TGCGCCAGCAGCTTGTCCGGGTCAAGCAATCAGCCCCAGCATTTT.